A single sample gave rise to the 29 T cell receptor beta chains below, sequenced in a study of OX40 agonist ivuxolimab in advanced cancers. The method was immunoSEQ multiplex PCR; TCRdb's version includes in-frame clones alone and lacks a portion of them. The sample lists 30,000 or so clones, about 80% occurring once. The sample here was CD4+ or CD8+ T cells sorted from blood, taken in a trial of the OX40 agonist ivuxolimab. The receptors were sampled from an adult with an advanced solid tumor such as melanoma, head and neck, liver or kidney cancer.

This clone was seen only a few times. The chain recombines TRBV5-1 with TRBJ2-5; 7 bases fit TRBD2. The CDR3 is 13 residues long. Germline V gene data show CDR1 as SGHRS and CDR2 as YFSETQ. Trimming took 4 bases from V and 2 from J; bases not matched to a gene: 2. Here the CDR3 DNA reads TGCGCCAGCAGCACGGGACTACAAGAGACCCAGTACTTC. Residues: CASSTGLQETQYF.

V usage is TRBV14 and J usage is TRBJ2-1; TRBD2 matches at 11 bases. V lost 1 base to trimming and J lost 10 bases; unmatched junction nucleotides: 3. This CDR3 contains 14 residues. Per the germline V gene, CDR1 is SGHDN and CDR2 is FVKESK. The chain's CDR3 is CASSQAGLAVEQFF. The CDR3 nucleotides read TGTGCCAGCAGCCAAGCGGGACTAGCGGTGGAGCAGTTCTTC.

This chain joins TRBV19 and TRBJ1-6, with a weak D call TRBD1 (6 bases). The V gene lost 4 bases and the J gene lost 7 bases, with 11 bases spanning the gap. Germline V gene data show CDR1 as LNHDA and CDR2 as SQIVND (reference sequence). There are 14 residues in the CDR3. CDR3 in DNA: TGTGCCAGTAGTAACAGGGATGCGAATTCACCCCTCCACTTT. Its translation: CASSNRDANSPLHF.

The genes are TRBV19 and TRBJ2-5, with a weak D call TRBD2 (5 bases). This CDR3 has 14 amino acids. Germline V gene data show CDR1 as LNHDA and CDR2 as SQIVND (reference sequence). V lost 2 bases to trimming and J lost 3 bases, with 10 bases between them. The CDR3: CASSISLVEETQYF. The CDR3, as DNA: TGTGCCAGTAGTATATCACTAGTGGAAGAGACCCAGTACTTC.

J is TRBJ2-2 and V is TRBV28, with TRBD2 as a possible D gene (6 bases). The CDR3 consists of 16 residues. Deletions cut 4 bases from V and 9 bases from J, with 21 bases between. Germline CDR1 is MDHEN and CDR2 is SYDVKM. The CDR3: CASSSRLQAGRRELFF. In DNA form, the CDR3 reads TGTGCCAGCAGTTCCCGTCTTCAGGCGGGGCGCCGGGAGCTGTTTTTT.

In this sample, this clone turned up once. The chain links TRBV6-1 to TRBJ1-5; no clear D. In germline, CDR1 is MNHNS, CDR2 SASEGT. This CDR3 comprises 13 residues. V lost 5 bases and J lost 0, with 5 bases in between. Here the CDR3 reads CASSYSSNQPQHF. CDR3 bases: TGTGCCAGCAGTTATAGTAGCAATCAGCCCCAGCATTTT.

V is TRBV5-1 and J is TRBJ2-1; D is possibly TRBD1 (6 bases). The CDR3 totals 12 residues. V was clipped by 5 bases and J by 6 bases, with 9 bases between them. Germline assignment: CDR1 SGHRS and CDR2 YFSETQ. DNA for the CDR3: TGCGCCAGCAGACAGGGAGTCAATGAGCAGTTCTTC. It codes for CASRQGVNEQFF.

J is TRBJ2-1 and V is TRBV10-3; D might be TRBD2 (6 bases). Looked up from germline, CDR1 is ENHRY and CDR2 is SYGVKD. There are 14 residues in the CDR3. The V and J ends lost 3 bases and 7 bases respectively, with 13 bases between them. The CDR3, as DNA: TGTGCCATCAGTGACTACGGGGGAAGTAATGAGCAGTTCTTC. It is translated as CAISDYGGSNEQFF.

This clone was seen a few times. This sequence joins TRBV7-9 and TRBJ2-2; D possibly corresponds to TRBD2 (6 bases). The germline V gene has CDR1 SEHNR and CDR2 FQNEAQ (reference sequence). The V end lost 5 bases, the J end lost 2 bases, and 12 bases lay between the germline ends. The length of the CDR3 is 15 residues. The CDR3 sequence: CASSARGANTGELFF. The CDR3 DNA follows: TGTGCCAGCAGCGCTCGCGGGGCAAACACCGGGGAGCTGTTTTTT.

The chain recombines TRBV6-5 with TRBJ1-1, with D perhaps matching TRBD1 (6 bases). This CDR3 has 14 amino acids. The germline V gene has CDR1 MNHEY and CDR2 SVGAGI. V was cut by 6 bases and J by 4 bases, with 15 bases left in between. This CDR3 is CASSRKGGSTEAFF. DNA of the CDR3: TGTGCCAGCAGCCGAAAGGGGGGGAGCACTGAAGCTTTCTTT.

The rearrangement links TRBV5-6 to TRBJ2-7, with TRBD1 matching 8 bases. The CDR3 contains 14 residues. CDR1 and CDR2 from the germline V gene are SGHDT and YYEEEE. The junction had 8 bases not matched to a gene; V was cut back by 4 bases and J by 5 bases. This chain's CDR3 is CASSPTGVRNEQYF. In DNA, the CDR3 is TGTGCCAGCAGCCCGACAGGGGTTAGGAACGAGCAGTACTTC.

Worth noting for this clone: It is unclear where the CDR3 begins or ends on the DNA, so no DNA is shown, and the CDR3 is as TCRdb lists it. The chain uses TRBV5-6 and TRBJ2-3; the D call in the table, TRBD1, was not verified against the DNA. Germline CDR1 SGHDT, CDR2 YYEEEE. From its first to its last residue, the CDR3 has 15 amino acids. The CDR3 reads CASSLWGQGISRGYF.

The chain links TRBV10-2 to TRBJ2-3; TRBD2 aligns across 10 bases. The CDR3 is made up of 13 amino acids. CDR1 and CDR2 (germline): WSHSY, SAAADI. J gave up 6 bases and V 10 bases, and 7 bases lay outside the gene matches. CDR3 sequence (DNA): TGCGCCACCCAACTAGCGGGGAGCGATACGCAGTATTTT. Its translation: CATQLAGSDTQYF.

J is TRBJ1-3 and V is TRBV6-5; D not certain. The V end lost 0 bases, the J end lost 3 bases, and 0 bases lay between the germline ends. This CDR3 is 12 amino acids long. Germline V gene sequence: CDR1 MNHEY, CDR2 SVGAGI. CDR3 in amino acids: CASSYSGNTIYF. CDR3 coding DNA: TGTGCCAGCAGTTACTCTGGAAACACCATATATTTT.

The chain couples TRBV6-1 to TRBJ1-5; no firm D call. This CDR3 comprises 13 residues. In germline, CDR1 is MNHNS, CDR2 SASEGT. V was clipped by 6 bases and J by 1 base, with 7 bases between them. The CDR3: CASRVGSNQPQHF. CDR3 nucleotides: TGTGCCAGCAGGGTGGGGAGCAATCAGCCCCAGCATTTT.

This clone was observed a few times. CDR3 nucleotide sequence: TGTGCCAGTAGTATAGACAGGGGTCAGCCCCAGCATTTT. Its translation is CASSIDRGQPQHF. This chain links TRBV19 with TRBJ1-5, with D tentatively TRBD1 (6 bases). Germline loops: CDR1 LNHDA, CDR2 SQIVND (reference sequence). The V and J ends lost 0 bases and 6 bases respectively, with 6 bases between them. This CDR3 is built from 13 residues.

The chain joins TRBV5-1 to TRBJ2-6; unclear D gene. The length of the CDR3 is 16 residues. The V gene lost 2 bases and the J gene lost 0 bases, with 9 bases spanning the gap. CDR1 SGHRS and CDR2 YFSETQ come from the germline V gene. Here the CDR3 reads CASSLESSSGANVLTF. CDR3 DNA: TGCGCCAGCAGCTTAGAGTCGAGCTCTGGGGCCAACGTCCTGACTTTC.

V gene TRBV10-3 combines with J gene TRBJ1-2; 7 positions match TRBD1. The CDR3 consists of 16 residues. The germline V gene has CDR1 ENHRY and CDR2 SYGVKD. V was pared by 2 bases and J by 1 base, with 7 bases of the junction left unmatched. Here the CDR3 reads CAISEGYRGGNYGYTF. The CDR3 coding sequence is TGTGCCATCAGTGAGGGTTACAGGGGAGGTAACTATGGCTACACCTTC.

In this sample, this clone turned up once. The V gene is TRBV5-4, the J gene TRBJ1-4; 9 nucleotides align to TRBD1. CDR3 length: 15 residues. The V and J ends lost 3 bases and 7 bases, in that order; junction bases with no gene match: 7. From germline, CDR1 is SGHNT and CDR2 YYREEE (reference sequence). Here the CDR3 DNA reads TGTGCCAGCAGCTCGTCCGGGACAGGGATTGAAAAACTGTTTTTT. This codes for CASSSSGTGIEKLFF.

Here the CDR3 reads CASSLVWASGANVLTF. CDR3 in DNA: TGTGCCAGCAGTTTAGTTTGGGCGAGTGGGGCCAACGTCCTGACTTTC. The V gene is TRBV28, the J gene TRBJ2-6; no definite D call. Trimming removed 2 bases from V and 3 bases from J, with 11 bases in between. CDR1 is MDHEN, CDR2 SYDVKM, per germline. The CDR3 covers 16 residues.

This clone was seen more than once but under ten times. The chain joins TRBV5-4 to TRBJ1-2, with TRBD1 matching over 9 bases. The length of the CDR3 is 14 residues. In germline, CDR1 is SGHNT, CDR2 YYREEE (reference sequence). The V and J ends lost 4 bases and 2 bases, in that order; junction bases with no gene match: 3. CDR3: CASSGTGINYGYTF. The CDR3 DNA sequence: TGTGCCAGCAGCGGGACAGGGATCAACTATGGCTACACCTTC.

This clone was counted between two and nine times. The gene calls are TRBV18 and TRBJ2-7; D unresolved. The CDR3 contains 15 residues. Germline V gene sequence: CDR1 KGHSH, CDR2 LQKENI. V dropped 2 bases and J dropped 0 bases, with 11 bases sitting between them. CDR3 bases: TGTGCCAGCTCACCAACAAGCCTTAGCTCCTACGAGCAGTACTTC. It is translated as CASSPTSLSSYEQYF.

The chain links TRBV4-2 to TRBJ2-2; 8 nucleotides align to TRBD2. CDR3 length: 15 residues. The germline CDR1 and CDR2 sequences are LGHNA and YNFKEQ. Trimming at V came to 1 base and at J to 6 bases, leaving 4 bases not matched to a gene. The CDR3 region has the DNA TGTGCCAGCAGCCAAGGAGCTAGCGGGTCCGGGGAGCTGTTTTTT. Amino acids: CASSQGASGSGELFF.

This chain connects TRBV10-3 to TRBJ2-5; no definite D call. V was cut by 0 bases and J by 3 bases, with 2 bases left in between. The CDR3 extends over 12 amino acids. Looked up from germline, CDR1 is ENHRY and CDR2 is SYGVKD. The CDR3 spells CAISESKETQYF. In nucleotides, the CDR3 is TGTGCCATCAGTGAGTCGAAAGAGACCCAGTACTTC.

The gene calls are TRBV7-2 and TRBJ2-6; a weak D match, TRBD2 (7 bases). The CDR3 has 15 amino acids. The germline V gene has CDR1 SGHTA and CDR2 FQGNSA. V lost 6 bases to trimming and J lost 7 bases, with 16 bases between them. Written as DNA, the CDR3 is TGTGCCAGCAGTGGCCGGGGGGCTTATGCCAACGTCCTGACTTTC. It is translated as CASSGRGAYANVLTF.

This chain uses TRBV2 with TRBJ2-2; TRBD2 agrees at 14 bases. Trimming cost V 4 bases and J 5 bases; bases outside gene matches: 0. The CDR3 covers 15 residues. The germline CDR1 and CDR2 sequences are SNHLY and FYNNEI. CDR3 loop: CASSGLAGGTGELFF. The CDR3 nucleotides are TGTGCCAGCAGTGGACTAGCGGGGGGGACCGGGGAGCTGTTTTTT.

This clone occurred a few times. V usage is TRBV7-2 and J usage is TRBJ1-4; no clear D gene. Trimming took 6 bases from V and 0 from J, leaving 17 bases between them. The CDR3 has 17 amino acids. The germline gives CDR1 SGHTA, CDR2 FQGNSA. This chain's CDR3 is CASSPRGGTTTNEKLFF. CDR3 nucleotides: TGTGCCAGCAGTCCCCGGGGTGGAACTACAACTAATGAAAAACTGTTTTTT.

The chain combines TRBV6-5 with TRBJ2-7, with no clear D. There are 15 residues in the CDR3. V lost 2 bases to trimming and J lost 0 bases, with 11 bases between them. Germline CDR1 and CDR2: MNHEY and SVGAGI. The CDR3 nucleotides read TGTGCCAGCAGTTACCCCCCTCGCCCCTCCTACGAGCAGTACTTC. It codes for CASSYPPRPSYEQYF.

V gene TRBV7-9 combines with J gene TRBJ2-3; perhaps TRBD1 as D (8 bases). This CDR3 has 16 residues. Trimming removed 2 bases at V and 1 base at J, with 13 bases between. The germline V gene encodes CDR1 SEHNR and CDR2 FQNEAQ (reference sequence). The CDR3 nucleotides are TGTGCCAGCAGCTTACAGGGGGCGGGAGGCACAGATACGCAGTATTTT. Translated, it gives CASSLQGAGGTDTQYF.